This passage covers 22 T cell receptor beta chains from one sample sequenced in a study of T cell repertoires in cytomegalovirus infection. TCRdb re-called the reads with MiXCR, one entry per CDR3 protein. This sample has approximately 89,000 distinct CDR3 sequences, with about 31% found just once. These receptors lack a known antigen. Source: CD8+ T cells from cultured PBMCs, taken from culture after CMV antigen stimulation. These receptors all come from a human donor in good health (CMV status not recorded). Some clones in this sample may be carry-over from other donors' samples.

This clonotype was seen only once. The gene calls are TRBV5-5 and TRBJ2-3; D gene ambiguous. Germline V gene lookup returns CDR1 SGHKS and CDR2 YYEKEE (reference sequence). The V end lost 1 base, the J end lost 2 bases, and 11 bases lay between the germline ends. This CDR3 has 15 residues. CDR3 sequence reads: CASSLLGPPTDTQYF. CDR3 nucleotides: TGTGCCAGCAGCTTGCTCGGACCCCCCACAGATACGCAGTATTTT.

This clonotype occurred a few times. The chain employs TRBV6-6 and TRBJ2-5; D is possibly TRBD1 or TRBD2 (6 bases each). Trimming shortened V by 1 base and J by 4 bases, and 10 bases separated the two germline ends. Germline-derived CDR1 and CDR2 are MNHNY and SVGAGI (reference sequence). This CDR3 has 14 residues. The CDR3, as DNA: TGTGCCAGCAGTTACTTCGAGGGGGGAGAGACCCAGTACTTC. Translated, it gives CASSYFEGGETQYF.

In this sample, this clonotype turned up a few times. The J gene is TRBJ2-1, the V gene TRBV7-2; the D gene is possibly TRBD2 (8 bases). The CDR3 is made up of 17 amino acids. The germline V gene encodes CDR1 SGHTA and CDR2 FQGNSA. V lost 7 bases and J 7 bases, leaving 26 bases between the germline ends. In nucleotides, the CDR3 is TGTGCCAGCAAAATGCCCAGGGGGGTAGCGGGGCGTAATGAGCAGTTCTTC. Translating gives CASKMPRGVAGRNEQFF.

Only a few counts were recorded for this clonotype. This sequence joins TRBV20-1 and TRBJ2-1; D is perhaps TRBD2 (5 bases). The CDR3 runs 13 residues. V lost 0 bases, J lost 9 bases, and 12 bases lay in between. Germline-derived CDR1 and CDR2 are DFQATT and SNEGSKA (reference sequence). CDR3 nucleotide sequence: TGCAGTGCTAGAGAGATAGGACTCCCTGAGCAGTTCTTC. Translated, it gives CSAREIGLPEQFF.

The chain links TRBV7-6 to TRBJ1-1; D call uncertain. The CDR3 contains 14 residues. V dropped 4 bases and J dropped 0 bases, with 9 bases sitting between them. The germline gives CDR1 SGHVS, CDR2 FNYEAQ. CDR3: CASSSDLMNTEAFF. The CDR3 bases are TGTGCCAGCAGCTCGGACCTGATGAACACTGAAGCTTTCTTT.

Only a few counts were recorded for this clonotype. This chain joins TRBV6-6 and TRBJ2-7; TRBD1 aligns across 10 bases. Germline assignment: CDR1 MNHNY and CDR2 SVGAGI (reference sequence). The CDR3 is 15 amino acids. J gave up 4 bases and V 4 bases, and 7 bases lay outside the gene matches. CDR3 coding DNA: TGTGCCAGCAGTTCCCGGGACAGGGGATGGTACGAGCAGTACTTC. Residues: CASSSRDRGWYEQYF.

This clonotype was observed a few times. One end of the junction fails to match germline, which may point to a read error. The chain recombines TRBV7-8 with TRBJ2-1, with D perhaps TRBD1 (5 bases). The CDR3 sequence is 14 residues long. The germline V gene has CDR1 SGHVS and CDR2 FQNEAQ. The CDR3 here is CASSLGAPAAEQFF. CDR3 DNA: TGTGCCAGCAGTTTAGGGGCCCCCGCAGCTGAGCAGTTCTTC.

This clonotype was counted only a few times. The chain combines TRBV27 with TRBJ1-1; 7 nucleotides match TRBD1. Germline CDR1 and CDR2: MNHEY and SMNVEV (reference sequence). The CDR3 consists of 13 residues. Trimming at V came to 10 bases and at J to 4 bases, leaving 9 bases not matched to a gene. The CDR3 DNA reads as TGTGCCACCAGGGACAGACCGGGCACTGAAGCTTTCTTT. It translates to CATRDRPGTEAFF.

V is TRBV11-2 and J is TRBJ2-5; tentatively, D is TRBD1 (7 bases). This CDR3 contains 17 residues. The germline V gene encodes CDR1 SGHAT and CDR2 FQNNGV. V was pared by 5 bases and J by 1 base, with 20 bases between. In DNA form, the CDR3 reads TGTGCCAGCAGCCCAATGCGGGACAGCCCCTCCCAAGAGACCCAGTACTTC. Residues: CASSPMRDSPSQETQYF.

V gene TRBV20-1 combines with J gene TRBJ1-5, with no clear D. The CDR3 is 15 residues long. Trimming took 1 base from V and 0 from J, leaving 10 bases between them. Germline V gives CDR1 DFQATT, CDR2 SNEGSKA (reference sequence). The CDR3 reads CSARAWTDSNQPQHF. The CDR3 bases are TGCAGTGCTAGAGCATGGACCGATAGCAATCAGCCCCAGCATTTT.

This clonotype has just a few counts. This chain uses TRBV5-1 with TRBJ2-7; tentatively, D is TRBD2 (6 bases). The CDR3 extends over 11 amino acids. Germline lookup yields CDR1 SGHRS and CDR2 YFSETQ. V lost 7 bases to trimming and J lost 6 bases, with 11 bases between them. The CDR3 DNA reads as TGCGCCAGCCGGGAGCGTACCGAGCAGTACTTC. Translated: CASRERTEQYF.

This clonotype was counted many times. The CDR3 here is CASSPPDRGMISDTEAFF. CDR3 nucleotide sequence: TGTGCCAGCAGTCCTCCCGACAGGGGGATGATTTCGGACACTGAAGCTTTCTTT. The chain links TRBV7-8 to TRBJ1-1; 9 nucleotides agree with TRBD1. Looked up from germline, CDR1 is SGHVS and CDR2 is FQNEAQ. This CDR3 contains 18 residues. The V and J ends lost 6 bases and 3 bases, in that order; junction bases with no gene match: 17.

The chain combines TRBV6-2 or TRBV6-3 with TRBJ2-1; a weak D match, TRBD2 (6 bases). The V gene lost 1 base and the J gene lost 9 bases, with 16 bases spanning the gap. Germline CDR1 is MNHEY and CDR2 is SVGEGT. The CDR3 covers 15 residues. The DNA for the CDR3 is TGTGCCAGCAGTTACTTGGGCGGGGCGCGGTCTGAGCAGTTCTTC. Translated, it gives CASSYLGGARSEQFF.

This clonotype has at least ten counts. The CDR3 protein is CASSLWANTEAFF. The CDR3 DNA reads as TGTGCCAGCAGTTTATGGGCGAACACTGAAGCTTTCTTT. The chain carries TRBV27 and TRBJ1-1, with D hard to call. Trimming removed 1 base at V and 1 base at J, with 4 bases between. Germline values: CDR1 MNHEY, CDR2 SMNVEV (reference sequence). The CDR3 covers 13 residues.

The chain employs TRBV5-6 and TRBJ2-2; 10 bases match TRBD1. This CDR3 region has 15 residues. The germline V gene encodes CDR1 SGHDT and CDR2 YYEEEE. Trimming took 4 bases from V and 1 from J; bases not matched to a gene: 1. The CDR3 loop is CASSGDRGNTGELFF. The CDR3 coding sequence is TGTGCCAGCAGCGGGGACAGGGGGAACACCGGGGAGCTGTTTTTT. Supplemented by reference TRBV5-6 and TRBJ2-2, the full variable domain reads DAGVTQSPTHLIKTRGQQVTLRCSPKSGHDTVSWYQQALGQGPQFIFQYYEEEERQRGNFPDRFSGHQFPNYSSELNVNALLLGDSALYLCASSGDRGNTGELFFGEGSRLTVL.

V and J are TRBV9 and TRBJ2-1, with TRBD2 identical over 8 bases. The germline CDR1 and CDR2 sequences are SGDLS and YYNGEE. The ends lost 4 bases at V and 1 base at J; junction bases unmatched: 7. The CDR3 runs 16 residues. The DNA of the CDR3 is TGTGCCAGCAGCCCCCGAGGCGGGGGGTCCTACAATGAGCAGTTCTTC. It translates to CASSPRGGGSYNEQFF.

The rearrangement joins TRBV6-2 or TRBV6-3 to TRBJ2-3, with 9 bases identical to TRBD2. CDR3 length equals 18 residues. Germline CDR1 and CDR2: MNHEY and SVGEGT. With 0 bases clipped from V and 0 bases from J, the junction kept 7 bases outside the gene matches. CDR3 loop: CASSYSAGGMASTDTQYF. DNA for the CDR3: TGTGCCAGCAGTTACTCGGCGGGGGGGATGGCTAGCACAGATACGCAGTATTTT.

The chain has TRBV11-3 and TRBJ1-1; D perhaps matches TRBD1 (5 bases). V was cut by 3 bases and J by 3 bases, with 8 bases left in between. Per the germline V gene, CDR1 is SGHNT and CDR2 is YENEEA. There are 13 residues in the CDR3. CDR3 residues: CASSLGVDTEAFF. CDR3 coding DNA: TGTGCCAGCAGCTTGGGGGTTGACACTGAAGCTTTCTTT.

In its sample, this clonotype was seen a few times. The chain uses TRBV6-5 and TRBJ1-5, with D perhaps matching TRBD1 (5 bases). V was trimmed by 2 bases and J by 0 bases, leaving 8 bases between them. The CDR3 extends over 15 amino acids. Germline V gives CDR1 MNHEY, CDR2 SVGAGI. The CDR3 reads CASSYQGGSNQPQHF. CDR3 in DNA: TGTGCCAGCAGTTACCAGGGAGGTAGCAATCAGCCCCAGCATTTT.

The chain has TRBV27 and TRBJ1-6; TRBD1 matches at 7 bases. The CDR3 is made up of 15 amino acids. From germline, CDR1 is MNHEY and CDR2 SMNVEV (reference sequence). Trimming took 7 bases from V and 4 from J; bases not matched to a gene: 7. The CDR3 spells CASIPGTVYNSPLHF. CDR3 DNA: TGTGCCAGCATACCGGGGACAGTGTATAATTCACCCCTCCACTTT.

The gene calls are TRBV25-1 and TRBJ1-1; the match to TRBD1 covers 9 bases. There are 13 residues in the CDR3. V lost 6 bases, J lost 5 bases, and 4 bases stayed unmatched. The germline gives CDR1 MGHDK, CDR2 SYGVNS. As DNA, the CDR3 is TGTGCCAGCAGACAGGGGGCGCTTACTGAAGCTTTCTTT. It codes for CASRQGALTEAFF.

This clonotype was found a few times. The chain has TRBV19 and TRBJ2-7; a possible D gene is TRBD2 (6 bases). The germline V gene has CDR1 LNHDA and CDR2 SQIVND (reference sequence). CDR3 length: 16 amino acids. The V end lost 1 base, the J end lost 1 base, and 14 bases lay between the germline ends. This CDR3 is CASSIVGSGISYEQYF. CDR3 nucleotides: TGTGCCAGTAGTATAGTCGGTAGCGGCATATCCTACGAGCAGTACTTC.